A single sample gave rise to the 9 T cell receptor beta chains below, sequenced in a study of blood T cell repertoires in COVID-19. This table comes from immunoSEQ multiplex PCR, and its TCRdb copy is limited to in-frame clones, with some not included. This table has about 69,000 clones, roughly 87% appearing once. Specimen: peripheral blood. The source of these receptors is an elderly man with acute or convalescent COVID-19.

This clone was counted between two and nine times. The same CDR3 can be traced to other DNA sequences in this sample. The chain's CDR3 is CASSVDGNYGYTF. The CDR3, as DNA: TGTGCCAGCAGCGTAGACGGTAACTATGGCTACACCTTC. The V gene is TRBV9, the J gene TRBJ1-2, with no clear D. The V gene's germline CDR1 is SGDLS and CDR2 YYNGEE. CDR3 length: 13 amino acids. The germline V and J ends were trimmed by 0 bases and 1 base, with 4 bases remaining between them.

The chain joins TRBV6-2 or TRBV6-3 to TRBJ2-7; 11 nucleotides line up with TRBD1. J lost 3 bases, V lost 2 bases, and 3 bases had no gene match. This CDR3 region has 15 residues. Germline V gene data show CDR1 as MNHEY and CDR2 as SVGEGT. DNA for the CDR3: TGTGCCAGCAGTTACGGCGGGACAGGGGGCTACGAGCAGTACTTC. The encoded protein is CASSYGGTGGYEQYF.

The V call is TRBV7-2, the J call TRBJ1-1; D possibly corresponds to TRBD1 (5 bases). CDR3 length: 14 amino acids. Trimming left V 5 bases short and J 5 bases short, with 15 bases between. Germline V lookup: CDR1 SGHTA, CDR2 FQGNSA. This chain's CDR3 is CASSLDSRRTEAFF. Written as DNA, the CDR3 is TGTGCCAGCAGCCTAGACAGTAGAAGAACTGAAGCTTTCTTT.

The chain links TRBV7-2 to TRBJ2-2; tentative D call: TRBD2 (6 bases). The V gene lost 5 bases and the J gene lost 4 bases, with 14 bases spanning the gap. The CDR3 totals 15 residues. CDR1 SGHTA and CDR2 FQGNSA come from the germline V gene. This CDR3 reads CASSRDSRGTGELFF. CDR3 sequence (DNA): TGTGCCAGCAGCCGGGACTCCCGAGGCACCGGGGAGCTGTTTTTT.

This chain connects TRBV7-2 to TRBJ2-1; 9 bases match TRBD2. CDR3 length equals 15 residues. CDR1 SGHTA and CDR2 FQGNSA come from the germline V gene. V shed 3 bases, J shed 4 bases, and the junction held 4 bases outside the gene matches. CDR3 coding DNA: TGTGCCAGCAGCTTTAGCGGGAGTCAGTACAATGAGCAGTTCTTC. Its protein product is CASSFSGSQYNEQFF.

The genes are TRBV10-3 and TRBJ2-3; D is unclear. Germline CDR1 reads ENHRY; CDR2 reads SYGVKD. V lost 4 bases to trimming and J lost 1 base, with 12 bases between them. The CDR3 length is 15 residues. The CDR3 nucleotides read TGTGCCATCAGTGGTGCCCTAGGTGGCACAGATACGCAGTATTTT. Translation gives CAISGALGGTDTQYF.

The V gene is TRBV7-6, the J gene TRBJ1-1, with TRBD1 matching over 12 bases. The germline V gene encodes CDR1 SGHVS and CDR2 FNYEAQ. This CDR3 region has 16 residues. Trimming removed 5 bases from V and 7 bases from J; junction bases left unmatched: 11. The CDR3 reads CASSPNPGQGAGEAFF. The CDR3 DNA reads as TGTGCCAGCAGCCCCAACCCGGGACAGGGGGCTGGTGAAGCTTTCTTT.

The chain links TRBV3-1 (or the pseudogene TRBV3-2) to TRBJ1-2; TRBD1 matches at 9 bases. Germline CDR1 and CDR2: LGHDT and YNNKEL (reference sequence). The CDR3 contains 13 residues. The V and J ends lost 5 bases and 7 bases, in that order; junction bases with no gene match: 5. The CDR3 DNA reads as TGTGCCAGCAGCTTGGGACAGGGACGTGGCTACACCTTC. Amino acids: CASSLGQGRGYTF.

This rearrangement joins TRBV11-3 to TRBJ2-4, with D perhaps TRBD1 (6 bases). This CDR3 has 13 amino acids. The V gene's germline CDR1 is SGHNT and CDR2 YENEEA. Trimming stripped 5 bases from V and 5 bases from J, with 10 bases between. The DNA of the CDR3 is TGTGCCAGCAGCATCGGACAGCAAAACATTCAGTACTTC. Protein product: CASSIGQQNIQYF.